The T cell receptor beta chain described here comes from a study of shared clonotypes between healthy human individuals. The V end was cut by 4 bases, the J end by 3 bases, with 13 bases between. There are 14 residues in the CDR3. Germline V gene lookup returns CDR1 SGHAT and CDR2 FQNNGV. Profiled with immunoSEQ multiplex PCR; TCRdb holds only in-frame clones, not every one. The sample lists under 600,000 clones, nearly 80% occurring once. V is TRBV11-2 and J is TRBJ2-7; D not certain. What was sequenced was PBMCs. The source of this sequence is a woman in her 40s in good health. Some clones in this sample may be carry-over from other donors' samples. The chain's CDR3 is CASSSGVVYYEQYF. The CDR3 DNA follows: TGTGCCAGCAGCTCCGGTGTTGTCTACTACGAGCAGTACTTC.